Included here is one T cell receptor (beta chain) sequence, with context. The antigen is undetermined. The authors incorporated unique molecular identifiers into the TCR beta cDNA libraries. Via MiXCR, TCRdb re-called the PCR reads, giving one row per CDR3 protein. This table holds 700,000 to 800,000 distinct CDR3 sequences, roughly 30% found once. Between the trimmed V and J ends, which lost 3 bases and 2 bases, there was a span of 10 bases. The germline gives CDR1 SEHNR, CDR2 FQNEAQ (reference sequence). CDR3 size: 14 residues. The data stem from a study of post-analysis software for immune sequencing data. Overall study findings and caveats: In patients, TRBV5-6, TRBV5-1 and TRBV20-1 belonged to about five TRBV segments found more frequently than in controls.

Sequenced sample: blood. This receptor was taken from a girl aged 10-17 years with multiple sclerosis. This chain joins TRBV7-9 and TRBJ1-1; unclear D gene. The CDR3 spells CASSLLGDNTEAFF. CDR3 bases: TGTGCCAGCAGCTTGCTCGGGGATAACACTGAAGCTTTCTTT.